This TCR beta chain was recovered during a study of blood T cell repertoires in COVID-19. Study-level information: Whether acute or convalescent, the COVID-19 samples came from the United States, Italy and Spain.

Per the authors' pipeline: Estimation of nucleated cell counts was performed using reference gene primer amplification. The protocol was immunoSEQ multiplex PCR, while the TCRdb copy is restricted to in-frame clones and leaves out a portion. V and J calls and clone size are given by that table; D and trimming were obtained from the DNA. The table has some 31,000 clones, 70% to 85% seen once. Specimen: peripheral blood. The sequence was collected from an older woman with acute or convalescent COVID-19.

CDR3 loop: CASTRTAAGEKLFF. CDR3 DNA: TGTGCCAGCACGAGGACGGCGGCGGGGGAAAAACTGTTTTTT. V gene TRBV27 combines with J gene TRBJ1-4; D unclear. The V and J ends lost 7 bases and 8 bases respectively, with 17 bases between them. Germline V gene lookup returns CDR1 MNHEY and CDR2 SMNVEV (reference sequence). The CDR3 extends over 14 amino acids.